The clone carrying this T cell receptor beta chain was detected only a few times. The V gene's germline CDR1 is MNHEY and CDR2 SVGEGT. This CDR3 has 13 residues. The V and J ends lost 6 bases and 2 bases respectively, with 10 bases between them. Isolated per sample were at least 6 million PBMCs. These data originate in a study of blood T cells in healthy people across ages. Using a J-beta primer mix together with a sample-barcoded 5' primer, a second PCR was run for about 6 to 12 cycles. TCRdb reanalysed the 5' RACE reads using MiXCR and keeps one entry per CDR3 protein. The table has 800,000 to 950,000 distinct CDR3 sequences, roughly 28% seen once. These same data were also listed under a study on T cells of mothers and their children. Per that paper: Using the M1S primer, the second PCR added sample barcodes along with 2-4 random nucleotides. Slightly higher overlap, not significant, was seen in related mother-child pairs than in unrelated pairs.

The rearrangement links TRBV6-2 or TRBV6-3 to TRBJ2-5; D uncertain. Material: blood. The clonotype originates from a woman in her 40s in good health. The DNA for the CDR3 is TGTGCCAGCAGGAGAACATCGCAAGAGACCCAGTACTTC. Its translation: CASRRTSQETQYF.